These T cell receptor beta chains were read from a single sample in a study of patients and donors after allogeneic stem cell transplantation. TCRdb analysed the RT-PCR reads with MiXCR anew, one entry per CDR3 protein. The sample shows fewer than 200,000 distinct CDR3 sequences, approximately 30% of them seen only once. The sequencing input was blood, either unsorted or a sorted T cell fraction (not recorded which). The receptors shown here come from a human donor who was either an allogeneic HSCT recipient or a stem cell or donor lymphocyte infusion donor (not recorded which). It is not recorded whose cells these are; they may come from a transplant donor. CDR3s include the opening cysteine and the closing phenylalanine or tryptophan. Fields, in order: J gene, V gene, clone size, D gene, CDR3 DNA, CDR3 protein. A D gene is named only where the DNA matches it firmly. Part of the rows lack a size; the others show once, few, many or a class for expanded clones.

J gene: TRBJ1-5; V gene: TRBV6-1; clone size: .; D gene: TRBD1; CDR3 DNA: TGTGCCTACGGACAGGGGGCCAATCAGCCCCAGCATTTT; CDR3 protein: CAYGQGANQPQHF
J gene: TRBJ2-3; V gene: TRBV11-3; clone size: few; D gene: .; CDR3 DNA: TGTGCCAGCAGCCACCGGGACACCCCAGATACGCAGTATTTT; CDR3 protein: CASSHRDTPDTQYF
J gene: TRBJ2-5; V gene: TRBV21-1; clone size: .; D gene: .; CDR3 DNA: TGTGCCAGCAGCAAAGGGGAAGGAACTAGAGGTCTCCAAGAGACCCAGTACTTC; CDR3 protein: CASSKGEGTRGLQETQYF
J gene: TRBJ2-1; V gene: TRBV7-8; clone size: few; D gene: .; CDR3 DNA: TGTGCCAGCAGCTATGGAGCGGGTGGGAATAATGAGCAGTTCTTC; CDR3 protein: CASSYGAGGNNEQFF
J gene: TRBJ2-7; V gene: TRBV3-1; clone size: .; D gene: TRBD1; CDR3 DNA: TGTGCCAGCAGCCAAGATTGGGACAGCCCCTACGAGCAGTACTTC; CDR3 protein: CASSQDWDSPYEQYF
J gene: TRBJ1-5; V gene: TRBV3-1; clone size: .; D gene: .; CDR3 DNA: TGTGCCAGCAGCCAAGGCATTTGGGCGGCTCAGCCCCAGCATTTT; CDR3 protein: CASSQGIWAAQPQHF
J gene: TRBJ1-2; V gene: TRBV25-1; clone size: .; D gene: TRBD1; CDR3 DNA: TGTGCCAGCGGAAACCGGGACAGCCAGTCTAACTATGGCTACACCTTC; CDR3 protein: CASGNRDSQSNYGYTF
J gene: TRBJ2-4; V gene: TRBV3-1; clone size: .; D gene: TRBD2; CDR3 DNA: TGTGCCGCCGGTAGGGAGGGAAACATTCAGTACTTC; CDR3 protein: CAAGREGNIQYF
J gene: TRBJ1-1; V gene: TRBV30; clone size: .; D gene: .; CDR3 DNA: TGTGCCTGGAGTCCAGTGAACTCTGAAGCTTTCTTT; CDR3 protein: CAWSPVNSEAFF
J gene: TRBJ1-3; V gene: TRBV18; clone size: .; D gene: TRBD1; CDR3 DNA: TGTGCCAGCTCACCAGCGACAGGGGCCGGAAACACCATATATTTT; CDR3 protein: CASSPATGAGNTIYF
J gene: TRBJ1-5; V gene: TRBV21-1; clone size: .; D gene: .; CDR3 DNA: TGTGCCAGCAGCAAAGAGGGGGGGCATGGGACTCAGCCCCAGCATTTT; CDR3 protein: CASSKEGGHGTQPQHF
J gene: TRBJ2-1; V gene: TRBV6-5; clone size: .; D gene: .; CDR3 DNA: TGTGCCAGCAGTTACTTTGGCTGGAAGGTTGTGAATGAGCAGTTCTTC; CDR3 protein: CASSYFGWKVVNEQFF
J gene: TRBJ2-3; V gene: TRBV20-1; clone size: .; D gene: .; CDR3 DNA: TGCAGTGCTAGAGAGTCTACCCGGCAGTATTTT; CDR3 protein: CSARESTRQYF
J gene: TRBJ2-1; V gene: TRBV3-1; clone size: few; D gene: .; CDR3 DNA: TGTGCCAGCAGCCAAGATCTGGGAAGCGACAATGAGCAGTTCTTC; CDR3 protein: CASSQDLGSDNEQFF
J gene: TRBJ2-7; V gene: TRBV11-2; clone size: .; D gene: TRBD2; CDR3 DNA: TGTGCCAGCCAACTCGGACTAGCGGGACCGCAGTACTTC; CDR3 protein: CASQLGLAGPQYF
J gene: TRBJ2-2; V gene: TRBV5-1; clone size: .; D gene: .; CDR3 DNA: TGCGCCAGCAGCTTGAATGGACGGAACACCGGGGAGCTGTTTTTT; CDR3 protein: CASSLNGRNTGELFF
J gene: TRBJ1-1; V gene: TRBV18; clone size: few; D gene: .; CDR3 DNA: TGTGCCAGCTCACCACTGGACAGTGTAAACACTGAAGCTTTCTTT; CDR3 protein: CASSPLDSVNTEAFF
J gene: TRBJ1-1; V gene: TRBV29-1; clone size: few; D gene: .; CDR3 DNA: TGCAGCGTTCTGGGGACACCGAAGAACACTGAAGCTTTCTTT; CDR3 protein: CSVLGTPKNTEAFF
J gene: TRBJ2-7; V gene: TRBV15; clone size: few; D gene: .; CDR3 DNA: TGTGCCACCAGCAGAGCGGGCAGCTCCTACGAGCAGTACTTC; CDR3 protein: CATSRAGSSYEQYF
J gene: TRBJ2-7; V gene: TRBV20-1; clone size: .; D gene: .; CDR3 DNA: TGCAGTGCTAGAGATCCTTCGGGCCCCTCAGGGAGCGAGCAGTACTTC; CDR3 protein: CSARDPSGPSGSEQYF
J gene: TRBJ1-2; V gene: TRBV25-1; clone size: few; D gene: TRBD1; CDR3 DNA: TGTGCCAGCAGTGATGAGGGGGCGGGAGGCGGCTACACCTTC; CDR3 protein: CASSDEGAGGGYTF
J gene: TRBJ2-7; V gene: TRBV4-1; clone size: .; D gene: .; CDR3 DNA: TGCGCCAGCGCAGCGGATCAAGCCTACGAGCAGTACTTC; CDR3 protein: CASAADQAYEQYF
J gene: TRBJ2-1; V gene: TRBV7-2; clone size: few; D gene: .; CDR3 DNA: TGTGCCAGCAGCTTAAATACTACATACAATGAGCAGTTCTTC; CDR3 protein: CASSLNTTYNEQFF
J gene: TRBJ2-2; V gene: TRBV20-1; clone size: few; D gene: .; CDR3 DNA: TGCAGTGCTCCAGGACAGCGGGACACCGGGGAGCTGTTTTTT; CDR3 protein: CSAPGQRDTGELFF
J gene: TRBJ1-2; V gene: TRBV10-3; clone size: .; D gene: .; CDR3 DNA: TGTGCCATCAGACAAGAAATGGGGGTTCATGGCTACACCTTC; CDR3 protein: CAIRQEMGVHGYTF
J gene: TRBJ1-3; V gene: TRBV7-2; clone size: few; D gene: .; CDR3 DNA: TGTGCCAGCAGCTTAGCCCAGGGGATGGCTGGAAACACCATATATTTT; CDR3 protein: CASSLAQGMAGNTIYF
J gene: TRBJ2-5; V gene: TRBV6-2/TRBV6-3; clone size: .; D gene: TRBD2; CDR3 DNA: TGTGCCAGCACTCCGGGCGGGAGTCGGGAGACCCAGTACTTC; CDR3 protein: CASTPGGSRETQYF
J gene: TRBJ2-2; V gene: TRBV11-1; clone size: few; D gene: TRBD2; CDR3 DNA: TGTGCCAGCAGCCTTAGCGGGTACACCGGGGAGCTGTTTTTT; CDR3 protein: CASSLSGYTGELFF
J gene: TRBJ2-3; V gene: TRBV4-2; clone size: .; D gene: .; CDR3 DNA: TGTGCCAGCAGCCAAAAGGGCGAGTACACAGATACGCAGTATTTT; CDR3 protein: CASSQKGEYTDTQYF
J gene: TRBJ2-2; V gene: TRBV5-1; clone size: .; D gene: .; CDR3 DNA: TGCGCCAGCAGCTTGGCCGGGCTAGCCAACGGGGAGCTGTTTTTT; CDR3 protein: CASSLAGLANGELFF
J gene: TRBJ2-2; V gene: TRBV20-1; clone size: few; D gene: .; CDR3 DNA: TGCAGTGCCCCGGGGAAGACGAACACCGGGGAGCTGTTTTTT; CDR3 protein: CSAPGKTNTGELFF
J gene: TRBJ2-3; V gene: TRBV5-1; clone size: .; D gene: TRBD2; CDR3 DNA: TGCGCCAGCAGCGGGGACTACACGCAGTATTTT; CDR3 protein: CASSGDYTQYF